The T cell receptor beta chain under discussion was sequenced for a study of T-cell reconstitution after alpha-beta-depleted transplantation in children. Unique molecular identifiers were incorporated into the prepared TCRbeta library. A single record per CDR3 protein comes from TCRdb applying MiXCR to the PCR reads. The table includes about 350,000 distinct CDR3 sequences, about 14% detected once. Here the sequenced sample was PBMCs, taken from the stem cell graft. The source of this sequence is a human donor who donated a stem cell graft to a child with Fanconi anemia.

The CDR3: CASSQVSRAGTTQYF. The CDR3 DNA reads TGCGCCAGCAGCCAAGTGAGTAGAGCGGGGACGACCCAGTACTTC. The genes are TRBV4-3 and TRBJ2-5; 7 bases match TRBD2. CDR3 size: 15 residues. V lost 1 base to trimming and J lost 7 bases; unmatched junction nucleotides: 9. The germline gives CDR1 LGHNA, CDR2 YSLEER.